This T cell receptor beta chain was observed in a study of cytomegalovirus exposure and HLA in healthy donors. PCR was performed using 60 Vbeta and 13 Jbeta primers. Here immunoSEQ multiplex PCR was the method, and the copy in TCRdb shows in-frame clones only, minus some. The data contain some 150,000 clones, roughly 79% of them singletons. V trimming: 0 bases; J trimming: 6 bases; junction bases outside the gene matches: 8. Looked up from germline, CDR1 is LGHNA and CDR2 is YNFKEQ. CDR3 length: 18 residues. This chain joins TRBV4-2 and TRBJ2-3, with 14 positions matching TRBD2. This clonotype originated in a male donor in good health and CMV-seronegative. The source material was PBMCs. In DNA, the CDR3 is TGTGCCAGCAGCCAAGAAGCCCAGACTAGCGGGGGGGCGGATACGCAGTATTTT. It translates to CASSQEAQTSGGADTQYF.